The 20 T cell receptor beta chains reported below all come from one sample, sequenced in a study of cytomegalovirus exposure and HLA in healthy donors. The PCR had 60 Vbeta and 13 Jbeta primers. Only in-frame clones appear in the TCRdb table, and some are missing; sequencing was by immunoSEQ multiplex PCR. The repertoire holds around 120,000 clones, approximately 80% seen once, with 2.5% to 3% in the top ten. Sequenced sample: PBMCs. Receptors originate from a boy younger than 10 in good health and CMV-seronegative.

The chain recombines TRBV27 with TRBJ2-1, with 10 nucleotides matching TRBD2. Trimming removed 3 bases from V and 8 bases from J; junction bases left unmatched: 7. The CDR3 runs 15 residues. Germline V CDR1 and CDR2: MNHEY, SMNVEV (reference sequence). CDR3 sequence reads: CASSFIAGGRYEQFF. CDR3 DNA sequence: TGTGCCAGCAGTTTTATAGCGGGAGGTCGATATGAGCAGTTCTTC.

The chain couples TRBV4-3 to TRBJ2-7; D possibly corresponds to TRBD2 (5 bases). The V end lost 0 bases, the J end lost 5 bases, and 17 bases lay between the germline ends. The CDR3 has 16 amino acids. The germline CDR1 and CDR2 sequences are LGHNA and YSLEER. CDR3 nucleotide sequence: TGCGCCAGCAGCCAAGATAGGCGGGCGGGTTTAGACGAGCAGTACTTC. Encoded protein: CASSQDRRAGLDEQYF.

The CDR3 DNA sequence: TGCGCCAGCAGCCAAGAGCAGGGAATCTACAATGAGCAGTTCTTC. It specifies CASSQEQGIYNEQFF. The chain carries TRBV4-1 and TRBJ2-1; D possibly corresponds to TRBD1 (5 bases). V lost 0 bases, J lost 3 bases, and 9 bases lay in between. Looked up from germline, CDR1 is MGHRA and CDR2 is YSYEKL. This CDR3 is built from 15 residues.

The CDR3 spells CASGGDSAGANVLTF. For the CDR3, the DNA is TGTGCCAGTGGAGGGGACAGTGCTGGGGCCAACGTCCTGACTTTC. The rearrangement uses TRBV19 and TRBJ2-6; the D gene is possibly TRBD1 (7 bases). The V and J ends lost 8 bases and 2 bases respectively, with 13 bases between them. The V gene's germline CDR1 is LNHDA and CDR2 SQIVND (reference sequence). The CDR3 has 15 amino acids.

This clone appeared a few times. Here the CDR3 DNA reads TGTGCCAGCAGCCCAGGACGGGGGGCAACTAATGAAAAACTGTTTTTT. This gives the protein CASSPGRGATNEKLFF. The chain joins TRBV11-2 to TRBJ1-4, with a weak D call TRBD1 (5 bases). This CDR3 is built from 16 residues. Trimming took 5 bases from V and 0 from J, leaving 13 bases between them. The germline gives CDR1 SGHAT, CDR2 FQNNGV.

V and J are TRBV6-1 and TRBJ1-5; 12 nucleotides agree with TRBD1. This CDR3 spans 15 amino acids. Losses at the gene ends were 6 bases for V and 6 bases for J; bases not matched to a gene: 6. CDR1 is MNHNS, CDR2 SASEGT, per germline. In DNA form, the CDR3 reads TGTGCCAGCAGCTACGGGACAGGGGGCAGTCAGCCCCAGCATTTT. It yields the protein CASSYGTGGSQPQHF.

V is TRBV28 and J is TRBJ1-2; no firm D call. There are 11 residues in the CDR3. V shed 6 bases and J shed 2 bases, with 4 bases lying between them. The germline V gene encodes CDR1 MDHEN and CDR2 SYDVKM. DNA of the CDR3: TGTGCCAGCAGCCTAAACTATGGCTACACCTTC. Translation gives CASSLNYGYTF.

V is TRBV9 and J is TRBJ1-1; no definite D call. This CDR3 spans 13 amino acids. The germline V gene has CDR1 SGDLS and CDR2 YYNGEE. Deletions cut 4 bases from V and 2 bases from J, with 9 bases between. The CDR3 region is CASSPLKNTEAFF. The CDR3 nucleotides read TGTGCCAGCAGCCCCCTAAAAAACACTGAAGCTTTCTTT.

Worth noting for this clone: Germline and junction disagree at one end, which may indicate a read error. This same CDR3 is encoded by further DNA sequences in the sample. In nucleotides, the CDR3 is TGTGCCAGCAGTGTGGGCTACGCCGGGGGGGATTTT. This encodes CASSVGYAGGDF. The chain carries TRBV2 and TRBJ2-3; TRBD2 aligns across 8 bases. The CDR3 loop spans 12 amino acids. Looked up from germline, CDR1 is SNHLY and CDR2 is FYNNEI.

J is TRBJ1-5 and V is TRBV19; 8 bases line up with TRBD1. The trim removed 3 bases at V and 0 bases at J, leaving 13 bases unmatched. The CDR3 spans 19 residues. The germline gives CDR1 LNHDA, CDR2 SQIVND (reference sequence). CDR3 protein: CASSIYHDRGVYSNQPQHF. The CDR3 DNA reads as TGTGCCAGTAGTATCTATCACGACAGGGGAGTTTATAGCAATCAGCCCCAGCATTTT.

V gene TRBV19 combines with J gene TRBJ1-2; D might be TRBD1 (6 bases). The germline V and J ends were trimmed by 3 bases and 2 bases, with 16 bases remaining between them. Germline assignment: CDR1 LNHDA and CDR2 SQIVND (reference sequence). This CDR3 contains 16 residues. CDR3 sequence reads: CASSIAGGDINYGYTF. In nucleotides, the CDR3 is TGTGCCAGTAGTATCGCCGGGGGGGACATCAACTATGGCTACACCTTC.

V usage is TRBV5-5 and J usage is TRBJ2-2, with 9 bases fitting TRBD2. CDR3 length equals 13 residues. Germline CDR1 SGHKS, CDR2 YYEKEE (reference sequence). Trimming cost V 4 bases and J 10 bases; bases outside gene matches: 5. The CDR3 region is CASSRGLAVELFF. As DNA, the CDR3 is TGTGCCAGCAGCCGGGGACTAGCTGTGGAGCTGTTTTTT. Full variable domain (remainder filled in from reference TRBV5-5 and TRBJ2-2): DAGVTQSPTHLIKTRGQQVTLRCSPISGHKSVSWYQQVLGQGPQFIFQYYEKEERGRGNFPDRFSARQFPNYSSELNVNALLLGDSALYLCASSRGLAVELFFGEGSRLTVL.

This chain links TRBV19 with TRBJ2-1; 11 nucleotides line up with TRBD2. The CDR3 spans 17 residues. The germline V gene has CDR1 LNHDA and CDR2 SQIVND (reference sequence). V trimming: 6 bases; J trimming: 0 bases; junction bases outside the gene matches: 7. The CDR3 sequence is CASSPTSGGSSYNEQFF. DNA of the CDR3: TGTGCCAGTAGCCCAACTAGCGGGGGTAGCTCCTACAATGAGCAGTTCTTC.

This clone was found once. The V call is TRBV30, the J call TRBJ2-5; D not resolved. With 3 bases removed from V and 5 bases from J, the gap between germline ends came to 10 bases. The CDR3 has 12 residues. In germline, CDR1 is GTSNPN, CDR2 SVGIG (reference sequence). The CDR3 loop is CAWRVSVETQYF. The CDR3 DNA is TGTGCCTGGAGGGTATCGGTGGAGACCCAGTACTTC.

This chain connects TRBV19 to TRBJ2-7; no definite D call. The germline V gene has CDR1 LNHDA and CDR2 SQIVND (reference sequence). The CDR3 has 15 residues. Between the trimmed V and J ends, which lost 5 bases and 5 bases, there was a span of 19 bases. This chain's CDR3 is CASSLSYSGTDEQYF. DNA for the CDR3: TGTGCCAGTAGTCTCTCGTACTCAGGAACCGACGAGCAGTACTTC. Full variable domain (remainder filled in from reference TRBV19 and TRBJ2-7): DGGITQSPKYLFRKEGQNVTLSCEQNLNHDAMYWYRQDPGQGLRLIYYSQIVNDFQKGDIAEGYSVSREKKESFPLTVTSAQKNPTAFYLCASSLSYSGTDEQYFGPGTRLTVT.

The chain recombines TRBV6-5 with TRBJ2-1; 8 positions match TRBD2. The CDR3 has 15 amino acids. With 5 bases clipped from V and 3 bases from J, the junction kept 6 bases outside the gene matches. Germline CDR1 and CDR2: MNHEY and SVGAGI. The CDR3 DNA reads TGTGCCAGCAGTCCCCCCCTAGCGGGCTACAATGAGCAGTTCTTC. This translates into CASSPPLAGYNEQFF.

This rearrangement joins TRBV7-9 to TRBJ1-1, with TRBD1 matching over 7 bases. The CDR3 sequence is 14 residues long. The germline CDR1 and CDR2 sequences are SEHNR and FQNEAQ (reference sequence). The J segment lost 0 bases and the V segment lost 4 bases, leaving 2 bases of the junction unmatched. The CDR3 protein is CASSWGQMNTEAFF. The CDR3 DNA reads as TGTGCCAGCAGCTGGGGACAGATGAACACTGAAGCTTTCTTT.

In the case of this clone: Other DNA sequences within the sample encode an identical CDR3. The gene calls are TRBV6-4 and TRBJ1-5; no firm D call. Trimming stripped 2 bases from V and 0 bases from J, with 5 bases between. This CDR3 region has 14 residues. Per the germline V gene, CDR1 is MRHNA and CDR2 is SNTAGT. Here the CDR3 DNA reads TGTGCCAGCAGTGACAGCTATAGCAATCAGCCCCAGCATTTT. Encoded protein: CASSDSYSNQPQHF.

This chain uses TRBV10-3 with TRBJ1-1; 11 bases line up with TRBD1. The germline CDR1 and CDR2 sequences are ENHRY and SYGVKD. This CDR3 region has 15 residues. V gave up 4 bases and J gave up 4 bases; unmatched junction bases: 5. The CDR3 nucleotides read TGTGCCATCAGTGGTGGACAGGGGGCGCCCACTGAAGCTTTCTTT. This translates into CAISGGQGAPTEAFF.

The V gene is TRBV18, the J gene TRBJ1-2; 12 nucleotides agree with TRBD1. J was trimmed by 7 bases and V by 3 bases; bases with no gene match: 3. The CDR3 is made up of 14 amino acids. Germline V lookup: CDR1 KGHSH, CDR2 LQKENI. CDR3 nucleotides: TGTGCCAGCTCACCGGGACAGGGGGCAGGTGGCTACACCTTC. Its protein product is CASSPGQGAGGYTF.